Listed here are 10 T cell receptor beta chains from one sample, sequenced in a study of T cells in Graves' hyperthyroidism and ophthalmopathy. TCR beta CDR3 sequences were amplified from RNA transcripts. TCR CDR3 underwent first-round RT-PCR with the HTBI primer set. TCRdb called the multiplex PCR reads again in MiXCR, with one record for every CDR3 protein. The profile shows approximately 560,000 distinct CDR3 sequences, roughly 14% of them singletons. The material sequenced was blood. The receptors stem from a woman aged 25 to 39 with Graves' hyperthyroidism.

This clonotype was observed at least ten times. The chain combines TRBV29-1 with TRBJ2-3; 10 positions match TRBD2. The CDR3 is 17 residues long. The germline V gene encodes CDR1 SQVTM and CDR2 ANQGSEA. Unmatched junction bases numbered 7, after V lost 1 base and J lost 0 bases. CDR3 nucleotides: TGCAGCGTTGAAGGGCTAGCGGGAGCTCGGAGCACAGATACGCAGTATTTT. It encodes CSVEGLAGARSTDTQYF.

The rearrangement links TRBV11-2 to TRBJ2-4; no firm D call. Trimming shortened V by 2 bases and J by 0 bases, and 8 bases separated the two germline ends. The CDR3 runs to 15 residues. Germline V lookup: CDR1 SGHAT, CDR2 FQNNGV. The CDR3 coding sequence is TGTGCCAGCAGCTTATCTTCGCTAGCCAAAAACATTCAGTACTTC. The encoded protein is CASSLSSLAKNIQYF. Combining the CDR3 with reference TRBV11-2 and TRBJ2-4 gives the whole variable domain EAGVAQSPRYKIIEKRQSVAFWCNPISGHATLYWYQQILGQGPKLLIQFQNNGVVDDSQLPKDRFSAERLKGVDSTLKIQPAKLEDSAVYLCASSLSSLAKNIQYFGAGTRLSVL.

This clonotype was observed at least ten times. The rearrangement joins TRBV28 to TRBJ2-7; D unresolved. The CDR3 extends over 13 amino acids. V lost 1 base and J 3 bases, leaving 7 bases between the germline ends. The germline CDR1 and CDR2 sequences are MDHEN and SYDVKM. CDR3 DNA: TGTGCCAGCAGTTTATATCAGTTCTACGAGCAGTACTTC. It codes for CASSLYQFYEQYF.

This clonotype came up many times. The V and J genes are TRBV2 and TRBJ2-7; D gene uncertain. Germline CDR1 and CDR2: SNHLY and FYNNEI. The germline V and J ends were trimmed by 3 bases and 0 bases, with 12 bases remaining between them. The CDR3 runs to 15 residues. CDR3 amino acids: CASSDRAALSYEQYF. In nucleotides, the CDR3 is TGTGCCAGCAGTGATAGGGCAGCGCTCTCCTACGAGCAGTACTTC. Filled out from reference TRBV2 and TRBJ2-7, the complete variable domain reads EPEVTQTPSHQVTQMGQEVILRCVPISNHLYFYWYRQILGQKVEFLVSFYNNEISEKSEIFDDQFSVERPDGSNFTLKIRSTKLEDSAMYFCASSDRAALSYEQYFGPGTRLTVT.

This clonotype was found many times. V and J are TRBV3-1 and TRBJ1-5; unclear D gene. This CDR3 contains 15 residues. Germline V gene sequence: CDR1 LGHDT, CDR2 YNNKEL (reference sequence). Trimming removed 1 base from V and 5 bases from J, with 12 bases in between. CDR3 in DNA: TGTGCCAGCAGCCAAGCAGGAGAGCTATATCAGCCCCAGCATTTT. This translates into CASSQAGELYQPQHF.

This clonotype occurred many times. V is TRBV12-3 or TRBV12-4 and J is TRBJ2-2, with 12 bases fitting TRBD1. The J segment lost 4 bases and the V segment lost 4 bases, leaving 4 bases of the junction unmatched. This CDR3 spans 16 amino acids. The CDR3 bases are TGTGCCAGCAGTTCCCGGGACAGGGGGCTCACCGGGGAGCTGTTTTTT. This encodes CASSSRDRGLTGELFF.

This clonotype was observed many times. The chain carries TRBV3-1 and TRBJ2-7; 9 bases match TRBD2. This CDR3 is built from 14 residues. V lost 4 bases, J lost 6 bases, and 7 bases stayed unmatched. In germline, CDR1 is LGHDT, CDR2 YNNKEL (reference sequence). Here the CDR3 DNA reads TGTGCCAGCAGCCCGACTAGCGGTTTGAGCGAGCAGTACTTC. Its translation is CASSPTSGLSEQYF.

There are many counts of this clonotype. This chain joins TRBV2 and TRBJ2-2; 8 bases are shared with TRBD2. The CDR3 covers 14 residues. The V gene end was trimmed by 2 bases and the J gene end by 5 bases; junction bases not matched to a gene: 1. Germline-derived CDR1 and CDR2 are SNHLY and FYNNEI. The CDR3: CASSEKRETGELFF. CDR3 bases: TGTGCCAGCAGTGAAAAGCGGGAGACCGGGGAGCTGTTTTTT. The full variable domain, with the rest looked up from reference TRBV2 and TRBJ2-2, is EPEVTQTPSHQVTQMGQEVILRCVPISNHLYFYWYRQILGQKVEFLVSFYNNEISEKSEIFDDQFSVERPDGSNFTLKIRSTKLEDSAMYFCASSEKRETGELFFGEGSRLTVL.

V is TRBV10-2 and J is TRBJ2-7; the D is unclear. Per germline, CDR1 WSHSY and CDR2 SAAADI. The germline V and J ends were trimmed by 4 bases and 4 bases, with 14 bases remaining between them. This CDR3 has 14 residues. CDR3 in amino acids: CASSGTLDGYEQYF. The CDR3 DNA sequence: TGCGCCAGCAGTGGGACCCTGGATGGATACGAGCAGTACTTC.

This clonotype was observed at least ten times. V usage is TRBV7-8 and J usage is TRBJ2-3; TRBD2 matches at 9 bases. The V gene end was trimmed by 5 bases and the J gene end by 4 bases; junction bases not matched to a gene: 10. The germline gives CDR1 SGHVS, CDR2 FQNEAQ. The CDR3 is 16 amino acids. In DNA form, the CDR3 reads TGTGCCAGCAGCGTACAAGGGGCTAGCGGGGCAGATACGCAGTATTTT. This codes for CASSVQGASGADTQYF.